The 20 T cell receptor beta chains reported below all come from one sample, sequenced in a study of cytomegalovirus exposure and HLA in healthy donors. It was with 60 Vbeta and 13 Jbeta primers that the PCR ran. The table came from immunoSEQ multiplex PCR; TCRdb's copy has only in-frame clones and leaves some out. Here the sample spans 140,000 to 150,000 clones, 70% being singletons. Sequenced input: PBMCs. The receptors stem from a woman in her sixties in good health and CMV-seropositive.

This rearrangement joins TRBV6-5 to TRBJ2-5; tentative D call: TRBD2 (5 bases). The V end lost 8 bases, the J end lost 4 bases, and 14 bases lay between the germline ends. Germline V gene sequence: CDR1 MNHEY, CDR2 SVGAGI. This CDR3 region has 13 residues. The CDR3 sequence is CASGGPVGETQYF. In DNA form, the CDR3 reads TGTGCCAGCGGCGGGCCCGTCGGAGAGACCCAGTACTTC.

The chain couples TRBV28 to TRBJ2-7, with D possibly matching TRBD2 (6 bases). Trimming took 9 bases from V and 2 from J, leaving 17 bases between them. The CDR3 sequence is 14 residues long. Germline V CDR1 and CDR2: MDHEN, SYDVKM. CDR3 in DNA: TGTGCCAGTCTTAGCGGAGCCCGAGCCTACGAGCAGTACTTC. Translating it yields CASLSGARAYEQYF.

The sample holds a few counts of this clone. The chain has TRBV11-2 and TRBJ2-5; possibly TRBD1 for D (6 bases). V was shortened by 5 bases and J by 5 bases, with 18 bases between the two germline ends. Germline values: CDR1 SGHAT, CDR2 FQNNGV. The CDR3 contains 15 residues. CDR3 DNA sequence: TGTGCCAGCAGCCCATCCAGAGGGGGTTCGGAGACCCAGTACTTC. Translated, it gives CASSPSRGGSETQYF. The complete variable domain, with remaining parts taken from reference TRBV11-2 and TRBJ2-5, reads EAGVAQSPRYKIIEKRQSVAFWCNPISGHATLYWYQQILGQGPKLLIQFQNNGVVDDSQLPKDRFSAERLKGVDSTLKIQPAKLEDSAVYLCASSPSRGGSETQYFGPGTRLLVL.

The chain employs TRBV5-1 and TRBJ1-4; 7 nucleotides agree with TRBD1. Germline V CDR1 and CDR2: SGHRS, YFSETQ. V lost 6 bases, J lost 6 bases, and 5 bases stayed unmatched. The CDR3 has 13 residues. CDR3 sequence (DNA): TGCGCCAGCACCGGGGACAGCTATGAAAAACTGTTTTTT. It specifies CASTGDSYEKLFF. The full variable domain, rest sourced from reference TRBV5-1 and TRBJ1-4, is KAGVTQTPRYLIKTRGQQVTLSCSPISGHRSVSWYQQTPGQGLQFLFEYFSETQRNKGNFPGRFSGRQFSNSRSEMNVSTLELGDSALYLCASTGDSYEKLFFGSGTQLSVL.

This chain uses TRBV13 with TRBJ2-5, with D maybe TRBD2 (6 bases). Deletions cut 4 bases from V and 2 bases from J, with 11 bases between. This CDR3 has 14 residues. In germline, CDR1 is PRHDT, CDR2 FYEKMQ (reference sequence). This chain's CDR3 is CASSSQDYQETQYF. The DNA for the CDR3 is TGTGCCAGCAGCTCTCAGGACTATCAAGAGACCCAGTACTTC.

This rearrangement joins TRBV28 to TRBJ1-1; 8 nucleotides line up with TRBD1. The CDR3 is 15 residues long. V was clipped by 4 bases and J by 0 bases; unmatched bases: 4. Per germline, CDR1 MDHEN and CDR2 SYDVKM. The CDR3 loop is CASSSGTGMNTEAFF. The CDR3 bases are TGTGCCAGCAGTTCGGGGACAGGAATGAACACTGAAGCTTTCTTT.

CDR3 bases: TGTGCCTGGAGTGTACAGAGCAATCAGCCCCAGCATTTT. Translation: CAWSVQSNQPQHF. The rearrangement joins TRBV30 to TRBJ1-5; the D is unclear. This CDR3 region has 13 residues. CDR1 GTSNPN and CDR2 SVGIG come from the germline V gene (reference sequence). V was trimmed by 0 bases and J by 1 base, leaving 4 bases between them.

The chain combines TRBV7-3 with TRBJ1-1; 7 bases fit TRBD1. The germline CDR1 and CDR2 sequences are SGHTA and FQGTGA. The CDR3 contains 16 residues. V trimming: 1 base; J trimming: 1 base; junction bases outside the gene matches: 6. DNA for the CDR3: TGTGCCAGCAGCTTAAATGGGGGGACAGCGAACACTGAAGCTTTCTTT. Residues: CASSLNGGTANTEAFF.

The V and J genes are TRBV18 and TRBJ1-1; possibly TRBD1 for D (5 bases). The CDR3 spans 14 residues. V lost 3 bases and J lost 3, with 11 bases in between. Germline CDR1 KGHSH, CDR2 LQKENI. DNA for the CDR3: TGTGCCAGCTCACCCCAGGGCCCTGACACTGAAGCTTTCTTT. Protein sequence: CASSPQGPDTEAFF.

This clone was recorded once. V usage is TRBV7-9 and J usage is TRBJ2-7; the D gene is possibly TRBD1 (5 bases). Germline CDR1 and CDR2: SEHNR and FQNEAQ (reference sequence). The V gene lost 5 bases and the J gene lost 7 bases, with 15 bases spanning the gap. This CDR3 comprises 13 residues. CDR3 residues: CASSLTGLKEQYF. CDR3 in DNA: TGTGCCAGCAGCCTAACAGGTCTGAAGGAGCAGTACTTC. The full variable domain, with the rest looked up from reference TRBV7-9 and TRBJ2-7, is DTGVSQNPRHKITKRGQNVTFRCDPISEHNRLYWYRQTLGQGPEFLTYFQNEAQLEKSRLLSDRFSAERPKGSFSTLEIQRTEQGDSAMYLCASSLTGLKEQYFGPGTRLTVT.

This clone was counted a few times. CDR3 DNA: TGTGCCAGCTCACCTACTTTAATGAACACTGAAGCTTTCTTT. It encodes CASSPTLMNTEAFF. V is TRBV18 and J is TRBJ1-1; D is undetermined. The CDR3 is 14 residues long. V was cut by 3 bases and J by 0 bases, with 8 bases left in between. Germline CDR1 KGHSH, CDR2 LQKENI.

This chain joins TRBV5-6 and TRBJ1-1, with D possibly being TRBD1 (5 bases). Germline V lookup: CDR1 SGHDT, CDR2 YYEEEE. Trimming pared 0 bases from V and 3 bases from J, leaving 24 bases between. This CDR3 region has 19 residues. The CDR3 bases are TGTGCCAGCAGCTTGGGTTGGGCCCGTACGGGGCGGAGGGACACTGAAGCTTTCTTT. Protein sequence: CASSLGWARTGRRDTEAFF.

The chain combines TRBV4-1 with TRBJ2-1, with 7 bases aligning to TRBD2. CDR1 and CDR2 from the germline V gene are MGHRA and YSYEKL. The junction had 11 bases not matched to a gene; V was cut back by 0 bases and J by 6 bases. The CDR3 contains 17 residues. CDR3 sequence: CASSQDFRGDFSNEQFF. CDR3 bases: TGCGCCAGCAGCCAAGATTTCCGGGGGGACTTCAGCAATGAGCAGTTCTTC.

In its sample, this clone was seen once. The chain carries TRBV18 and TRBJ1-4; D is unclear. Trimming removed 4 bases at V and 0 bases at J, with 12 bases between. This CDR3 is built from 16 residues. Germline V gives CDR1 KGHSH, CDR2 LQKENI. The CDR3 DNA follows: TGTGCCAGCTCACGGTTTACACCAGCAACTAATGAAAAACTGTTTTTT. This sequence encodes CASSRFTPATNEKLFF.

This chain connects TRBV27 to TRBJ1-2; TRBD1 aligns across 10 bases. Trimming removed 5 bases from V and 8 bases from J; junction bases left unmatched: 11. The CDR3 is made up of 15 amino acids. Germline CDR1 is MNHEY and CDR2 is SMNVEV (reference sequence). CDR3 in DNA: TGTGCCAGCAGTCTTCTGGGACAGGGGAGTAGCGGCTACACCTTC. Its protein product is CASSLLGQGSSGYTF.

This clone was seen a single time. This sequence joins TRBV6-1 and TRBJ2-5, with a weak D call TRBD2 (5 bases). The germline gives CDR1 MNHNS, CDR2 SASEGT. The V gene lost 2 bases and the J gene lost 2 bases, with 15 bases spanning the gap. This CDR3 has 16 residues. The CDR3 reads CASSESRGSLQETQYF. DNA of the CDR3: TGTGCCAGCAGTGAATCCCGGGGTTCCCTACAAGAGACCCAGTACTTC.

V is TRBV7-3 and J is TRBJ2-2, with 9 bases lining up with TRBD2. The CDR3 consists of 16 residues. Germline trimming cut 5 bases from V and 1 base from J; bases unmatched to any gene: 5. Germline V gene data show CDR1 as SGHTA and CDR2 as FQGTGA. CDR3 nucleotides: TGTGCCAGCAGCGATAGCGGGAGAGGGAACACCGGGGAGCTGTTTTTT. Its protein is CASSDSGRGNTGELFF.

Concerning this clone: Different DNA sequences within this sample yield the same CDR3. The chain uses TRBV5-6 and TRBJ1-2; D is possibly TRBD1 (6 bases). CDR1 is SGHDT, CDR2 YYEEEE, per germline. This CDR3 region has 13 residues. Trimming removed 2 bases from V and 4 bases from J, with 9 bases in between. The DNA for the CDR3 is TGTGCCAGCAGCTTACAGGGCTTCTATGGCTACACCTTC. This gives the protein CASSLQGFYGYTF. Full variable domain (rest looked up from reference TRBV5-6 and TRBJ1-2): DAGVTQSPTHLIKTRGQQVTLRCSPKSGHDTVSWYQQALGQGPQFIFQYYEEEERQRGNFPDRFSGHQFPNYSSELNVNALLLGDSALYLCASSLQGFYGYTFGSGTRLTVV.

CDR3 bases: TGTGCCAGCAGCCAAGACTTGGTGACAGGGGATTCACCCCTCCACTTT. Translated, it gives CASSQDLVTGDSPLHF. The chain is built from TRBV4-2 and TRBJ1-6, with TRBD1 identical over 8 bases. J gave up 8 bases and V 0 bases, and 6 bases lay outside the gene matches. CDR3 length: 16 residues. CDR1 LGHNA and CDR2 YNFKEQ come from the germline V gene.

The chain links TRBV7-8 to TRBJ2-1, with a weak D call TRBD2 (5 bases). V shed 2 bases and J shed 4 bases, with 12 bases lying between them. CDR3 length equals 15 residues. From germline, CDR1 is SGHVS and CDR2 FQNEAQ. CDR3 residues: CASSLYSGYYNEQFF. DNA for the CDR3: TGTGCCAGCAGCTTATACTCGGGATATTACAATGAGCAGTTCTTC.